This passage covers 6 T cell receptor beta chains from one sample sequenced in a study of blood T cell repertoires in COVID-19. Only in-frame clones appear in the TCRdb table, and some are missing; sequencing was by immunoSEQ multiplex PCR. Counted here are about 480,000 clones, about 87% occurring once; the ten biggest clones make up roughly 12%. Sequencing input: peripheral blood. Source of these receptors: a woman in her 50s with COVID-19, enrolled during active disease.

The rearrangement links TRBV2 to TRBJ1-2, with 11 bases identical to TRBD1. V lost 7 bases, J lost 6 bases, and 7 bases stayed unmatched. This CDR3 contains 14 residues. The germline CDR1 and CDR2 sequences are SNHLY and FYNNEI. CDR3 amino acids: CASIRDRGIDGYTF. CDR3 in DNA: TGTGCCAGCATCCGGGACAGGGGGATAGATGGCTACACCTTC. The complete variable domain, with remaining parts taken from reference TRBV2 and TRBJ1-2, reads EPEVTQTPSHQVTQMGQEVILRCVPISNHLYFYWYRQILGQKVEFLVSFYNNEISEKSEIFDDQFSVERPDGSNFTLKIRSTKLEDSAMYFCASIRDRGIDGYTFGSGTRLTVV.

This clone was found a few times. J is TRBJ2-1 and V is TRBV9; TRBD2 matches 9 bases. From germline, CDR1 is SGDLS and CDR2 YYNGEE. There are 14 residues in the CDR3. V shed 0 bases and J 10 bases; nucleotides not matched to a gene: 5. The CDR3 here is CASSVELAGLEQFF. As DNA, the CDR3 is TGTGCCAGCAGCGTAGAACTAGCGGGTCTCGAGCAGTTCTTC.

The chain combines TRBV2 with TRBJ1-5, with D possibly matching TRBD1 (5 bases). CDR1 and CDR2 from the germline V gene are SNHLY and FYNNEI. V lost 6 bases to trimming and J lost 5 bases, with 11 bases between them. The CDR3 totals 13 residues. CDR3 sequence (DNA): TGTGCCAGCAGCGCCGGGACTTATCAGCCCCAGCATTTT. Its protein is CASSAGTYQPQHF. The entire variable domain, with the rest obtained from reference TRBV2 and TRBJ1-5, is as follows: EPEVTQTPSHQVTQMGQEVILRCVPISNHLYFYWYRQILGQKVEFLVSFYNNEISEKSEIFDDQFSVERPDGSNFTLKIRSTKLEDSAMYFCASSAGTYQPQHFGDGTRLSIL.

The chain carries TRBV6-6 and TRBJ1-1; the match to TRBD1 covers 8 bases. The V gene end was trimmed by 5 bases and the J gene end by 1 base; junction bases not matched to a gene: 9. The CDR3 covers 16 residues. Per the germline V gene, CDR1 is MNHNY and CDR2 is SVGAGI (reference sequence). The DNA for the CDR3 is TGTGCCAGCAGTCGACAATCCGGGACAGGGAACACTGAAGCTTTCTTT. Amino acids: CASSRQSGTGNTEAFF.

The chain has TRBV5-1 and TRBJ1-1, with 8 positions matching TRBD1. The CDR3 covers 14 residues. CDR1 is SGHRS, CDR2 YFSETQ, per germline. J gave up 0 bases and V 2 bases, and 0 bases lay outside the gene matches. The DNA of the CDR3 is TGCGCCAGCAGCTTACAGGGGGTGAACACTGAAGCTTTCTTT. This codes for CASSLQGVNTEAFF.

This clone has just one count. V and J are TRBV3-1 (or the pseudogene TRBV3-2) and TRBJ1-4; D is uncertain. Germline V gene sequence: CDR1 LGHDT, CDR2 YNNKEL (reference sequence). V was clipped by 1 base and J by 5 bases, with 8 bases between them. This CDR3 has 14 amino acids. The CDR3 protein is CASSQAAGNEKLFF. In DNA, the CDR3 is TGTGCCAGCAGCCAAGCGGCAGGCAATGAAAAACTGTTTTTT.